The 8 T cell receptor beta chains presented below share a single source sample, sequenced in a study of T cells in Graves' hyperthyroidism and ophthalmopathy (dated by TCRdb to the late 2010s). Library creation used multiplex PCR. TCRdb lists the instrument as Illumina HiSeq 2000. TCR beta CDR3 regions were amplified from RNA transcripts. The first round of RT-PCR for the TCR CDR3 was performed with the HTBI primer set and the Qiagen OneStep RT-PCR kit. Using fastp trimming at Q25 and MiXCR clonotype assembly, TCRdb reanalyzed the public sequencing data and kept in-frame beta chains. Merged by CDR3 protein, the rows form single entries marked with the most common genes and DNA. The sample table contains 600,000 to 850,000 distinct CDR3 sequences; only one count was recorded for under 20% of them. The top ten clonotypes cover 15% to 20% of the sample. Sequencing was carried out using blood. The receptors originated from a woman in her forties or fifties with Graves' hyperthyroidism that later progressed to Graves' ophthalmopathy.

This clonotype was seen more than once but under ten times. This rearrangement joins TRBV4-1 to TRBJ2-7; tentative D call: TRBD1 (6 bases). Trimming took 8 bases from V and 5 from J, leaving 19 bases between them. CDR1 and CDR2 (germline): MGHRA, YSYEKL. The CDR3 consists of 14 residues. For the CDR3, the DNA is TGCGCCAGCTCTACTCGGGACACCCTTGACGAGCAGTACTTC. Translation: CASSTRDTLDEQYF.

At least ten counts were recorded for this clonotype. This chain joins TRBV20-1 and TRBJ2-6; the D is unclear. The CDR3 has 13 amino acids. The germline V gene has CDR1 DFQATT and CDR2 SNEGSKA (reference sequence). V gave up 6 bases and J gave up 0 bases, with 6 bases separating them. The CDR3 sequence is CSASGSGANVLTF. In DNA, the CDR3 is TGCAGTGCGTCAGGCTCTGGGGCCAACGTCCTGACTTTC.

This clonotype was recorded many times. The rearrangement joins TRBV12-3 or TRBV12-4 to TRBJ1-2; perhaps TRBD1 as D (6 bases). The CDR3 covers 14 residues. Trimming removed 3 bases from V and 4 bases from J, with 12 bases in between. The CDR3 nucleotides are TGTGCCAGCAGTTTGTCAGGGGCGGCCTATGGCTACACCTTC. Its protein product is CASSLSGAAYGYTF.

The table lists this clonotype with many counts. The chain uses TRBV20-1 and TRBJ1-5, with D perhaps TRBD1 (5 bases). V was trimmed by 1 base and J by 9 bases, leaving 13 bases between them. CDR3 length: 13 amino acids. Looked up from germline, CDR1 is DFQATT and CDR2 is SNEGSKA (reference sequence). CDR3 DNA sequence: TGCAGTGCTAGAGGTTCAGGAGACAGGCCCCAGCATTTT. It translates to CSARGSGDRPQHF.

As to this clonotype: One end of the junction is discordant with germline, which a read error may explain. The chain carries TRBV7-9 and TRBJ1-2; D might be TRBD1 (5 bases). CDR1 and CDR2 from the germline V gene are SEHNR and FQNEAQ (reference sequence). The CDR3 length is 13 residues. CDR3 amino acids: CASSSREDYGHTF. The CDR3 DNA sequence: TGTGCCAGCAGCTCCAGGGAGGACTATGGCCACACCTTC.

The V call is TRBV19, the J call TRBJ2-1, with 11 nucleotides matching TRBD2. The CDR3 covers 16 residues. V trimming: 6 bases; J trimming: 4 bases; junction bases outside the gene matches: 8. In germline, CDR1 is LNHDA, CDR2 SQIVND (reference sequence). CDR3 amino acids: CASSSIAGGFYNEQFF. The CDR3, as DNA: TGTGCCAGTAGCTCCATAGCGGGGGGGTTTTACAATGAGCAGTTCTTC.

The gene calls are TRBV5-1 and TRBJ2-3; tentative D call: TRBD1 (6 bases). The tail of the sequence fits TRBJ1-5 better, so the J call may be wrong. CDR1 and CDR2 (germline): SGHRS, YFSETQ. The CDR3 contains 14 residues. This CDR3 is CASSFSGGTDTQHF. The CDR3 DNA is TGCGCCAGCAGCTTTTCGGGGGGCACAGATACGCAGCATTTT.

This clonotype was counted a few times. The chain recombines TRBV11-2 with TRBJ2-5; no definite D call. Germline CDR1 is SGHAT and CDR2 is FQNNGV. This CDR3 is built from 14 residues. Trimming removed 7 bases from V and 2 bases from J, with 14 bases in between. In nucleotides, the CDR3 is TGTGCCAGCACCTTCTTGAGTACTCAAGAGACCCAGTACTTC. Residues: CASTFLSTQETQYF.